The source of this T cell receptor (beta chain) is a study of response to subunit inactivated influenza vaccine. One entry per CDR3 protein, called by TCRdb with MiXCR from the RT-PCR reads. This sample has about 800,000 distinct CDR3 sequences, with around 21% found just once. As for this clonotype: The antigen remains undetermined.

Notes on the study in general: Authors suggested that a seasonal influenza vaccination recruits few new T cells each time.

Sequencing used PBMCs from blood, obtained roughly 5 days after vaccination. The TCR sequence derives from a man aged 50-60 years who received an inactivated influenza vaccine.

CDR3 loop: CASSVDRTNSPLHF. In DNA, the CDR3 is TGTGCCAGCAGCGTGGACCGGACTAATTCACCCCTCCACTTT. The rearrangement links TRBV9 to TRBJ1-6; D remains unclear. Trimming removed 2 bases from V and 6 bases from J, with 9 bases in between. The CDR3 has 14 residues. Germline V gene lookup returns CDR1 SGDLS and CDR2 YYNGEE.